The clone carrying this TCR beta chain was picked up many times. The V gene's germline CDR1 is MNHEY and CDR2 SMNVEV (reference sequence). The CDR3 totals 12 residues. V was pared by 6 bases and J by 8 bases, with 11 bases between. These data are taken from a study of blood T cells in healthy people across ages. A second roughly 6 to 12 cycle PCR used barcoded and J-beta primers. TCRdb fed the 5' RACE reads into MiXCR, producing one record per CDR3 protein. Of roughly 1.6 million distinct CDR3 sequences in the sample, almost 35% are singletons; the top ten hold 11%. The source of this sequence is a woman in her 30s in good health. The chain combines TRBV27 with TRBJ2-1, with a tentative D call TRBD2 (7 bases). Material: blood. Written as DNA, the CDR3 is TGTGCCAGCAGCCCCGGGGGGCATGAGCAGTTCTTC. It specifies CASSPGGHEQFF.